The clone carrying this TCR beta chain has a handful of counts. Antigen specificity is unknown. The data belong to a study of T cells in Graves' hyperthyroidism and ophthalmopathy. Study-level points and caveats: From stable hyperthyroidism, ophthalmopathy was set apart by a 13 V-J model. Most clonotypes expanded in the thyroid (above 0.001) were also present in blood.

RNA transcripts were the template for amplifying TCR beta CDR3 regions. The HTBI primer set was used in a first-round RT-PCR of the TCR CDR3. TCRdb reprocessed the multiplex PCR reads via MiXCR and lists one record per CDR3 protein. Among hundreds of thousands of distinct CDR3 sequences listed, approximately 42% were seen once. The origin of this receptor is an adult man with Graves' disease, either hyperthyroidism or ophthalmopathy (not recorded which). Material for sequencing was peripheral blood or thyroid tissue (not recorded which).

CDR3 in DNA: TGCGCCAGCAGCACCTTACAGGGGGCCGTGAACACTGAAGCTTTCTTT. Its translation: CASSTLQGAVNTEAFF. V gene TRBV5-1 combines with J gene TRBJ1-1; TRBD1 matches at 9 bases. This CDR3 region has 16 residues. V trimming: 4 bases; J trimming: 0 bases; junction bases outside the gene matches: 7. CDR1 and CDR2 (germline): SGHRS, YFSETQ.